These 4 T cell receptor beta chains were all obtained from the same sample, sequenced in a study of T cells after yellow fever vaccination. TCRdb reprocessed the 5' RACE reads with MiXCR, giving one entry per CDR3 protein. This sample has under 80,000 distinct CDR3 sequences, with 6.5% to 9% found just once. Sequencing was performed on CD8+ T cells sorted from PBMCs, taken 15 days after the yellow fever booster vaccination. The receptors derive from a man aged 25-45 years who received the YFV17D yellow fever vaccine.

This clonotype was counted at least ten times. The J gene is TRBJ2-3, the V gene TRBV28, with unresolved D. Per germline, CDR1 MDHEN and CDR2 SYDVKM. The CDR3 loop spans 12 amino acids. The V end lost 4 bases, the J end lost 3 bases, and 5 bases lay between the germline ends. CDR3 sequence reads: CASSYGTDTQYF. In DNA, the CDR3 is TGTGCCAGCAGTTACGGGACAGATACGCAGTATTTT.

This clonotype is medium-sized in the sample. The CDR3 region is CASSQGNSYTGELFF. Written as DNA, the CDR3 is TGTGCCAGCAGCCAAGGCAACAGCTACACCGGGGAGCTGTTTTTT. V is TRBV3-1 and J is TRBJ2-2, with D unclear. This CDR3 region has 15 residues. Germline loops: CDR1 LGHDT, CDR2 YNNKEL (reference sequence). V dropped 1 base and J dropped 3 bases, with 9 bases sitting between them.

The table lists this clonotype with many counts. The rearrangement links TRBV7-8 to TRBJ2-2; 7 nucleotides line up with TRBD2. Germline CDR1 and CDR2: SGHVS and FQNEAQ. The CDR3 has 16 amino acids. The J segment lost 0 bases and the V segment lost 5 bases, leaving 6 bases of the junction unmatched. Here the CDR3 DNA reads TGTGCCAGCAGCCGTGCTAGCGGAGCGAACACCGGGGAGCTGTTTTTT. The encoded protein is CASSRASGANTGELFF.

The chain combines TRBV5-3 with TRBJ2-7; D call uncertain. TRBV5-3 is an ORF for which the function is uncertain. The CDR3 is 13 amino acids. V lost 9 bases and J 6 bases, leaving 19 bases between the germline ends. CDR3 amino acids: CAMGAGIPCEQYF. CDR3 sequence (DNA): TGTGCCATGGGCGCTGGGATCCCCTGCGAGCAGTACTTC.